The sequence of this T cell receptor (beta chain) was determined in a study of brain T cells in children with intractable seizures. This clone has only a few counts. What it recognizes is unknown. Assay: immunoSEQ multiplex PCR; the TCRdb copy retains only in-frame clones and omits some. The sample records about 340,000 clones, over 90% being singletons. Germline assignment: CDR1 SGHNT and CDR2 YYREEE (reference sequence). This CDR3 has 14 residues. Trimming at V came to 1 base and at J to 4 bases, leaving 3 bases not matched to a gene. Time point specified: blood from clinic visit 5 months post-surgery; TSC patient then seizure free. The sequenced cases were selected for having the highest brain T cell transcript signatures. Pre-surgery treatment included at least one anti-epileptic drug. Study-level results: Pre-surgery blood may have been undersampled, hiding some clones. Patients' HCMV serostatus was unknown; virus specificity rests on CDR3 similarity alone.

This material consisted of peripheral blood, taken roughly 5 months after surgery. The genes are TRBV5-4 and TRBJ2-7; 9 positions match TRBD1. The TCR comes from a boy in the first two years of life with tuberous sclerosis and intractable seizures. CDR3 bases: TGTGCCAGCAGCTTGACAGGGGGCAGGTACGAGCAGTACTTC. Its protein is CASSLTGGRYEQYF. The variable domain in full, completed from reference TRBV5-4 and TRBJ2-7, reads ETGVTQSPTHLIKTRGQQVTLRCSSQSGHNTVSWYQQALGQGPQFIFQYYREEENGRGNFPPRFSGLQFPNYSSELNVNALELDDSALYLCASSLTGGRYEQYFGPGTRLTVT.